This T cell receptor (beta chain) comes out of a study of cytomegalovirus exposure and HLA in healthy donors. A multiplex PCR was run with 60 Vbeta primers and 13 Jbeta primers. The data were produced by immunoSEQ multiplex PCR, yet TCRdb's version contains in-frame clones alone and is incomplete. Of almost 200,000 clones listed, roughly 79% are singletons. V trimming: 4 bases; J trimming: 5 bases; junction bases outside the gene matches: 7. The germline gives CDR1 MDHEN, CDR2 SYDVKM. The CDR3 covers 15 residues. The sequenced material came from PBMCs. J is TRBJ2-5 and V is TRBV28, with TRBD2 matching 10 bases. The TCR originated in a man younger than 45 in good health and CMV-seronegative. DNA of the CDR3: TGTGCCAGCAGTTGGTTAAGCGGGAGGGTTGAGACCCAGTACTTC. Residues: CASSWLSGRVETQYF.